The 2 T cell receptor beta chains below all came from one sample that was sequenced in a study of cytomegalovirus exposure and HLA in healthy donors. Here immunoSEQ multiplex PCR was the method, and the copy in TCRdb shows in-frame clones only, minus some. Of about 160,000 clones listed, approximately 96% are singletons. The specimen was PBMCs. These receptors came from a woman between 18 and 29 years old in good health and CMV-seronegative.

The rearrangement links TRBV4-3 to TRBJ1-1; D is perhaps TRBD1 (5 bases). This CDR3 is built from 14 residues. V lost 1 base to trimming and J lost 6 bases, with 12 bases between them. Germline CDR1 is LGHNA and CDR2 is YSLEER. CDR3 amino acids: CASSQVPGLPEAFF. The CDR3 DNA is TGCGCCAGCAGCCAAGTCCCAGGGCTTCCTGAAGCTTTCTTT.

About this clone itself: The junction and the germline gene differ at one end; a read error may be behind it. The V and J genes are TRBV7-2 and TRBJ2-1, with a weak D call TRBD2 (7 bases). Germline loops: CDR1 SGHTA, CDR2 FQGNSA. This CDR3 contains 12 residues. This CDR3 is CASSPTRGGPVF. The CDR3, as DNA: TGTGCCAGCAGCCCGACTAGGGGGGGGCCTGTCTTC.